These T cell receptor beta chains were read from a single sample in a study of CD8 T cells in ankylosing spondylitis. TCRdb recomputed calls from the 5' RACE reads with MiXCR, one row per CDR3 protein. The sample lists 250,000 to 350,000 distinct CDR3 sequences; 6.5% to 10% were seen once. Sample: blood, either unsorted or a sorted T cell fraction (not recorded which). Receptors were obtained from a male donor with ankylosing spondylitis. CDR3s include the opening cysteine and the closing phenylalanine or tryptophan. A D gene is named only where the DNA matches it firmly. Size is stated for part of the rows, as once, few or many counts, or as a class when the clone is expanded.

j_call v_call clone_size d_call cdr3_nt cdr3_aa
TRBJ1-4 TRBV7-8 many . TGTGCCAGCAGCCGACACACTGCAACTAATGAAAAACTGTTTTTT CASSRHTATNEKLFF
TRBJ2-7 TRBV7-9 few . TGTGCCAGCAGCACCTCCGGGACGGACTCCTACGAGCAGTACTTC CASSTSGTDSYEQYF
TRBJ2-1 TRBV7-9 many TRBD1 TGTGCCAGCAGCAGAACAGGGGACCTTTCGATTGAGCAGTTCTTC CASSRTGDLSIEQFF
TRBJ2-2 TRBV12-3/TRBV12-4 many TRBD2 TGTGCCAGCAGCCTCGGACTAGCGGGAGGGCCAACCGGGGAGCTGTTTTTT CASSLGLAGGPTGELFF
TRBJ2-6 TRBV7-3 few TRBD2 TGTGCCAGCAGCCGGACTAGCGGCAGCTCTGGGGCCAACGTCCTGACTTTC CASSRTSGSSGANVLTF
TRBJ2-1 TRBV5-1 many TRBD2 TGCGCCAGCAGCCCAGAGGGGACTAGCGGGAGGCGCTCCTACAATGAGCAGTTCTTC CASSPEGTSGRRSYNEQFF
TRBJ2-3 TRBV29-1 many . TGCAGCCCCCGCCTGGGAGTACCCAATCGGCAGTATTTT CSPRLGVPNRQYF
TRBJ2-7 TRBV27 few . TGTGCCAGCAGTTTATTCTCCCCCGATCGGTACGAGCAGTACTTC CASSLFSPDRYEQYF
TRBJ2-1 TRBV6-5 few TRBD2 TGTGCCAGCAGTTACTCAGCGGGAGAGTACAATGAGCAGTTCTTC CASSYSAGEYNEQFF
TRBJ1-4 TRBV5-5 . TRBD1 TGTGCCAGCAGCCCGGGGGACAGGGGCTATGAAAAACTGTTTTTT CASSPGDRGYEKLFF
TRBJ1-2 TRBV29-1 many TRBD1 TGCAGCGCTGAAAGGACAGGGGGGGTCTATGGCTACACCTTC CSAERTGGVYGYTF
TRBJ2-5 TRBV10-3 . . TGTGCCATCAGTGAGTCAAACCCCCACGTAAGGCGGGAGACCCAGTACTTC CAISESNPHVRRETQYF
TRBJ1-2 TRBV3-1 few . TGTGCCAGCAGCCAATTGTGGAATTCTAACTATGGCTACACCTTC CASSQLWNSNYGYTF
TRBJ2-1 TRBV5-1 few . TGCGCCAGCAGCCGGGCCGGGAGCAATGAGCAGTTCTTC CASSRAGSNEQFF
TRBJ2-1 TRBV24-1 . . TGTGCCACCAGGACTAGAGGTGATGAGCAGTTCTTC CATRTRGDEQFF
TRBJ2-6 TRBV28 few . TGTGCCAGCAGTTTCCTCTCCTACATGGCTGGGGCCAACGTCCTGACTTTC CASSFLSYMAGANVLTF
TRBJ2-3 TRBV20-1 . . TGCAGTGCTAGAGATGCTTCGGACCCGGTCACACACGATACGCAGTATTTT CSARDASDPVTHDTQYF
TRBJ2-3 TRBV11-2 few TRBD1 TGTGCCAGCAGCAGGACAGGGGTGACAGATACGCAGTATTTT CASSRTGVTDTQYF
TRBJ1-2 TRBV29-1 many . TGCAGCGTGGACCCGACAGGAGGCTACACCTTC CSVDPTGGYTF
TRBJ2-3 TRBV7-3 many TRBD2 TGTGCCAGCAGCTCCTTCGGACTAGCGGACACAGATACGCAGTATTTT CASSSFGLADTDTQYF
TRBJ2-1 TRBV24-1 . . TGTGCCACCAGTGATTCTCTCGGGACTGAGCAGTTCTTC CATSDSLGTEQFF
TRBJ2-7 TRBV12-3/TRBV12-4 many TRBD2 TGTGCCAGCAGGTCGAAGGGACTAGCGGAACGAAGCTCCTACGAGCAGTACTTC CASRSKGLAERSSYEQYF
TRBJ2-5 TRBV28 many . TGTGCCAGCAGTTCGGGGACTTTTGGGGTACAAGAGACCCAGTACTTC CASSSGTFGVQETQYF
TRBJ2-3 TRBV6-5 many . TGTGCCAGCAGTTACAAGGAGGTCACTCGGGGAGATACGCAGTATTTT CASSYKEVTRGDTQYF
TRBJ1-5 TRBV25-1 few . TGTGCCAGCAGTGAAGGGAGGGGACAGCCCCAGCATTTT CASSEGRGQPQHF
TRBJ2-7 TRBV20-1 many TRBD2 TGCAGTGTGGCCGGGACTAGCGGATTCTACGAGCAGTACTTC CSVAGTSGFYEQYF
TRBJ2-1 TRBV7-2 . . TGTGCCAGCAGCTCCCGAGTAGCGGTTAATGAGCAGTTCTTC CASSSRVAVNEQFF